The 11 T cell receptor beta chains below were found in one sample sequenced in a study of regulatory T cells in long-lasting Graves disease (dated by TCRdb to about 2021). Interpreted using the paper, the time point label stands for: newly diagnosed GD, antithyroid drugs for less than 3 months. For both TCR sequencing and RNA sequencing, RNA was extracted from PBMCs in TRIzol. Preparation of the library involved multiplex PCR. Sequencing instrument: Illumina HiSeq 4000. CDR3 regions were amplified by Arm-PCR with iRepertoire HTBI primers to construct TCR beta libraries. The public reads were reprocessed in TCRdb via fastp at Q25 and MiXCR, keeping in-frame beta chains. Every entry covers one CDR3 protein and lists the most common genes and DNA from its rows. Within this sample are roughly 360,000 distinct CDR3 sequences, with 10% to 15% of them counted one time only. The ten largest clones take up approximately 17% of the sample.

These data were likewise used in another study, on T cells in Graves' hyperthyroidism and ophthalmopathy.

The sequencing used peripheral blood mononuclear cells (PBMCs), collected at new diagnosis, from a patient treated with antithyroid drugs. The receptors stem from a woman aged 18-35 years with Graves disease. Donor details come from another sample of the same person, matched by shared clones.

In this sample, this clonotype turned up a few times. This chain connects TRBV6-1 to TRBJ2-1, with 7 bases aligning to TRBD2. Germline loops: CDR1 MNHNS, CDR2 SASEGT. Unmatched junction bases numbered 12, after V lost 5 bases and J lost 5 bases. The CDR3 spans 16 residues. The CDR3 DNA sequence: TGTGCCAGCAGTAACCCGGGACTAACGGGAGACAATGAGCAGTTCTTC. It yields the protein CASSNPGLTGDNEQFF.

This clonotype was seen ten or more times. The rearrangement uses TRBV2 and TRBJ1-1; possible D gene TRBD1, 5 bases. This CDR3 spans 14 amino acids. The V gene's germline CDR1 is SNHLY and CDR2 FYNNEI. V was cut by 4 bases and J by 1 base, with 10 bases left in between. CDR3 protein: CASSASGRNTEAFF. DNA of the CDR3: TGTGCCAGCAGTGCCTCAGGGAGGAACACTGAAGCTTTCTTT.

The chain's CDR3 is CATSRDSEGLAGGTLVYNEQFF. The CDR3 bases are TGTGCCACCAGCAGAGATTCGGAAGGACTAGCGGGGGGGACCCTAGTTTACAATGAGCAGTTCTTC. The V call is TRBV15, the J call TRBJ2-1; 15 bases map to TRBD2. The junction had 16 bases not matched to a gene; V was cut back by 0 bases and J by 4 bases. This CDR3 is built from 22 residues. CDR1 LNHNV and CDR2 YYDKDF come from the germline V gene (reference sequence).

This clonotype has ten or more counts. V is TRBV12-3 or TRBV12-4 and J is TRBJ2-5; 7 bases align to TRBD1. V shed 6 bases, J shed 5 bases, and the junction held 6 bases outside the gene matches. The CDR3 has 13 residues. The CDR3 spells CASSTTGRETQYF. CDR3 DNA sequence: TGTGCCAGCAGCACGACAGGGCGCGAGACCCAGTACTTC.

This clonotype has at least ten counts. The V and J genes are TRBV28 and TRBJ1-1; 10 bases line up with TRBD1. Germline V gene data show CDR1 as MDHEN and CDR2 as SYDVKM. Trimming took 6 bases from V and 0 from J; bases not matched to a gene: 4. There are 15 residues in the CDR3. CDR3 sequence: CASSHDRGLNTEAFF. CDR3 nucleotide sequence: TGTGCCAGCAGCCACGACAGGGGGCTGAACACTGAAGCTTTCTTT.

This clonotype was seen a few times. This rearrangement joins TRBV20-1 to TRBJ2-3, with D hard to call. This CDR3 region has 13 residues. Trimming removed 0 bases from V and 4 bases from J, with 8 bases in between. Looked up from germline, CDR1 is DFQATT and CDR2 is SNEGSKA (reference sequence). The CDR3 spells CSARDQWADTQYF. CDR3 coding DNA: TGCAGTGCTAGAGATCAGTGGGCAGATACGCAGTATTTT.

This clonotype came up many times. In nucleotides, the CDR3 is TGTGCCACCAGCAGAGATCGGACGCAGCCCCAGCATTTT. Translation gives CATSRDRTQPQHF. The chain couples TRBV15 to TRBJ1-5; D is unresolved. V lost 0 bases and J lost 7, with 7 bases in between. CDR1 and CDR2 (germline): LNHNV, YYDKDF (reference sequence). This CDR3 region has 13 residues.

This clonotype was counted ten times or more. The chain is built from TRBV19 and TRBJ2-1; 9 bases are shared with TRBD2. The CDR3 sequence is 16 residues long. Trimming at V came to 11 bases and at J to 3 bases, leaving 14 bases not matched to a gene. Germline V CDR1 and CDR2: LNHDA, SQIVND (reference sequence). CDR3 bases: TGTGCCGCCTCCCCAGGCGGGAGGGCCTTCTACAATGAGCAGTTCTTC. Translated: CAASPGGRAFYNEQFF.

This clonotype was detected ten times or more. The chain has TRBV12-5 and TRBJ2-1; TRBD1 is a possible D gene (6 bases). The CDR3 runs to 15 residues. Trimming cost V 3 bases and J 8 bases, with 17 bases left between them. Germline V lookup: CDR1 LGHNT, CDR2 FRNRAP. CDR3 in DNA: TGTGCTAGTGGTTTAGGACAGCTCGGGGCGGATGAGCAGTTCTTC. Translation: CASGLGQLGADEQFF.

This clonotype was seen ten or more times. The chain employs TRBV29-1 and TRBJ2-1; 13 bases fit TRBD2. The CDR3 has 14 residues. The germline CDR1 and CDR2 sequences are SQVTM and ANQGSEA. V shed 1 base, J shed 7 bases, and the junction held 1 base outside the gene matches. The CDR3 nucleotides are TGCAGCGTTGAAGTGGGACTAGCGGGAAATGAGCAGTTCTTC. It specifies CSVEVGLAGNEQFF.

This clonotype was seen ten or more times. The chain is built from TRBV10-3 and TRBJ2-1, with D unclear. The CDR3 covers 13 residues. Trimming pared 3 bases from V and 7 bases from J, leaving 10 bases between. Germline loops: CDR1 ENHRY, CDR2 SYGVKD. The CDR3 spells CAISDPPRNEQFF. CDR3 DNA sequence: TGTGCCATCAGTGACCCTCCTAGGAATGAGCAGTTCTTC.